A single sample gave rise to the 21 T cell receptor beta chains below, sequenced in a study of cytomegalovirus exposure and HLA in healthy donors. In the PCR, 60 Vbeta and 13 Jbeta primers were used. Produced via immunoSEQ multiplex PCR; TCRdb's table is partial and in-frame only. The profile shows approximately 150,000 clones, roughly 76% of them singletons. Specimen: PBMCs. The receptor set was obtained from a woman in her forties or fifties in good health and CMV-seronegative.

The CDR3 DNA reads TGTGCCAGCAGTGAGGGACAGGTTACAGATACGCAGTATTTT. Protein product: CASSEGQVTDTQYF. The V call is TRBV6-1, the J call TRBJ2-3; 8 nucleotides align to TRBD1. V gave up 3 bases and J gave up 3 bases; unmatched junction bases: 2. Germline V gives CDR1 MNHNS, CDR2 SASEGT. This CDR3 is 14 amino acids long.

The chain combines TRBV7-3 with TRBJ2-2; D remains unclear. The germline V gene encodes CDR1 SGHTA and CDR2 FQGTGA. The CDR3 spans 14 residues. V was shortened by 2 bases and J by 0 bases, with 4 bases between the two germline ends. This CDR3 is CASSLLANTGELFF. Written as DNA, the CDR3 is TGTGCCAGCAGCTTATTAGCGAACACCGGGGAGCTGTTTTTT.

The V and J genes are TRBV28 and TRBJ1-1, with TRBD1 identical over 8 bases. The CDR3 consists of 14 residues. The V gene end was trimmed by 4 bases and the J gene end by 5 bases; junction bases not matched to a gene: 6. CDR1 and CDR2 from the germline V gene are MDHEN and SYDVKM. CDR3 DNA sequence: TGTGCCAGCAGTTCAAGGACAGGGAGGACTGAAGCTTTCTTT. Amino acids: CASSSRTGRTEAFF.

The chain has TRBV5-4 and TRBJ2-2; TRBD2 aligns across 13 bases. Germline V gene data show CDR1 as SGHNT and CDR2 as YYREEE (reference sequence). The CDR3 sequence is 18 residues long. Unmatched junction bases numbered 7, after V lost 4 bases and J lost 1 base. The chain's CDR3 is CASSPRTSGGGNTGELFF. The CDR3 DNA sequence: TGTGCCAGCAGCCCTCGGACTAGCGGGGGTGGGAACACCGGGGAGCTGTTTTTT.

This rearrangement joins TRBV27 to TRBJ1-6; D perhaps matches TRBD1 (6 bases). The CDR3 extends over 15 amino acids. Germline lookup yields CDR1 MNHEY and CDR2 SMNVEV (reference sequence). The V and J ends lost 0 bases and 11 bases respectively, with 14 bases between them. CDR3 DNA: TGTGCCAGCAGTTTATCCTCCGACAGGCTGCCACCCCTCCACTTT. Amino acids: CASSLSSDRLPPLHF.

This clone counts as medium-sized. The chain combines TRBV6-6 with TRBJ2-3; 7 bases agree with TRBD1. With 5 bases clipped from V and 3 bases from J, the junction kept 2 bases outside the gene matches. Germline CDR1 and CDR2: MNHNY and SVGAGI (reference sequence). The CDR3 has 13 amino acids. In DNA, the CDR3 is TGTGCCAGCAGTGACAGGGTTACAGATACGCAGTATTTT. It specifies CASSDRVTDTQYF.

V is TRBV5-6 and J is TRBJ1-1, with 8 bases lining up with TRBD1. The germline V gene encodes CDR1 SGHDT and CDR2 YYEEEE. The V and J ends lost 4 bases and 1 base, in that order; junction bases with no gene match: 6. The CDR3 runs to 15 residues. CDR3 nucleotide sequence: TGTGCCAGCAGCGTAACCGGGACAGGGAACACTGAAGCTTTCTTT. Encoded protein: CASSVTGTGNTEAFF.

V usage is TRBV28 and J usage is TRBJ1-4, with a weak D call TRBD1 (5 bases). V gave up 5 bases and J gave up 5 bases, with 15 bases separating them. The germline V gene encodes CDR1 MDHEN and CDR2 SYDVKM. The length of the CDR3 is 15 residues. CDR3 sequence reads: CASSGFETANEKLFF. CDR3 coding DNA: TGTGCCAGCAGTGGTTTTGAGACAGCAAATGAAAAACTGTTTTTT.

This rearrangement joins TRBV4-3 to TRBJ2-5, with 8 bases lining up with TRBD2. V lost 3 bases and J lost 4; bases outside the gene matches: 4. Looked up from germline, CDR1 is LGHNA and CDR2 is YSLEER. This CDR3 spans 14 amino acids. The CDR3 DNA reads as TGCGCCAGCAGCCATTCGGCGGGAGGAGAGACCCAGTACTTC. Its protein product is CASSHSAGGETQYF.

The chain carries TRBV5-6 and TRBJ1-4, with D uncertain. The germline V and J ends were trimmed by 4 bases and 8 bases, with 18 bases remaining between them. The CDR3 sequence is 15 residues long. The V gene's germline CDR1 is SGHDT and CDR2 YYEEEE. CDR3 in amino acids: CASSVFPPRVEKLFF. For the CDR3, the DNA is TGTGCCAGCAGCGTCTTCCCCCCTCGGGTGGAAAAACTGTTTTTT.

The chain has TRBV7-8 and TRBJ2-3; D may be TRBD2 (5 bases). The germline V gene has CDR1 SGHVS and CDR2 FQNEAQ. This CDR3 has 13 residues. The V end lost 8 bases, the J end lost 1 base, and 10 bases lay between the germline ends. CDR3 sequence (DNA): TGTGCCAGCGGTCGCGGGCGCACAGATACGCAGTATTTT. Translating gives CASGRGRTDTQYF. Full variable domain (missing parts from reference TRBV7-8 and TRBJ2-3): GAGVSQSPRYKVAKRGQDVALRCDPISGHVSLFWYQQALGQGPEFLTYFQNEAQLDKSGLPSDRFFAERPEGSVSTLKIQRTQQEDSAVYLCASGRGRTDTQYFGPGTRLTVL.

CDR3 sequence reads: CASSPYHPRTGAKNIQYF. The CDR3 DNA reads TGCGCCAGCAGTCCTTATCACCCCAGGACAGGGGCCAAAAACATTCAGTACTTC. The chain has TRBV23-1 and TRBJ2-4, with 8 positions matching TRBD1. TRBV23-1 carries the ORF label, with uncertain function. CDR3 length equals 18 residues. The junction had 12 bases not matched to a gene; V was cut back by 4 bases and J by 1 base.

CDR3 in DNA: TGTGCCAGCAGTGATCCGGGTGTGAGTACTGAAGCTTTCTTT. Protein sequence: CASSDPGVSTEAFF. V gene TRBV2 combines with J gene TRBJ1-1, with D unclear. V was shortened by 3 bases and J by 5 bases, with 13 bases between the two germline ends. Per germline, CDR1 SNHLY and CDR2 FYNNEI. The CDR3 is 14 amino acids.

The gene calls are TRBV7-9 and TRBJ2-7; TRBD1 aligns across 7 bases. This CDR3 has 15 amino acids. Trimming at V came to 4 bases and at J to 3 bases, leaving 9 bases not matched to a gene. Germline values: CDR1 SEHNR, CDR2 FQNEAQ (reference sequence). The CDR3 bases are TGTGCCAGCAGCTCTATTCCGACAGGGAGCTACGAGCAGTACTTC. This encodes CASSSIPTGSYEQYF.

J is TRBJ2-1 and V is TRBV5-1, with D tentatively TRBD2 (5 bases). V lost 4 bases and J lost 6, with 14 bases in between. This CDR3 has 14 amino acids. Per germline, CDR1 SGHRS and CDR2 YFSETQ. CDR3 loop: CASSLSARGNEQFF. The CDR3 DNA follows: TGCGCCAGCAGCCTGAGCGCTCGGGGCAATGAGCAGTTCTTC.

V gene TRBV5-6 combines with J gene TRBJ1-2; D is unclear. The CDR3 extends over 13 amino acids. Germline CDR1 is SGHDT and CDR2 is YYEEEE. V dropped 0 bases and J dropped 3 bases, with 6 bases sitting between them. The DNA for the CDR3 is TGTGCCAGCAGCTTGGTAACAGACTATGGCTACACCTTC. Amino acid sequence: CASSLVTDYGYTF.

This chain joins TRBV4-3 and TRBJ1-4; TRBD1 matches at 7 bases. Germline lookup yields CDR1 LGHNA and CDR2 YSLEER. V lost 0 bases, J lost 7 bases, and 11 bases stayed unmatched. This CDR3 is built from 17 residues. CDR3 bases: TGCGCCAGCAGCCAAGATGTCTCAGGGGGAAGGGGTGAAAAACTGTTTTTT. Translation: CASSQDVSGGRGEKLFF.

J is TRBJ2-7 and V is TRBV7-2, with 11 bases matching TRBD1. Germline loops: CDR1 SGHTA, CDR2 FQGNSA. V lost 5 bases to trimming and J lost 4 bases; unmatched junction nucleotides: 4. The CDR3 runs to 14 residues. The CDR3 is CASSPGQGGYEQYF. The DNA of the CDR3 is TGTGCCAGCAGCCCGGGACAGGGGGGATACGAGCAGTACTTC.

The V and J genes are TRBV6-1 and TRBJ1-1; 7 bases are shared with TRBD1. V gave up 6 bases and J gave up 0 bases; unmatched junction bases: 7. Germline CDR1 reads MNHNS; CDR2 reads SASEGT. The CDR3 length is 15 residues. The CDR3 coding sequence is TGTGCCAGCAGATCGGGACAGTCGATGAACACTGAAGCTTTCTTT. Protein product: CASRSGQSMNTEAFF.

This clone was picked up a small number of times. Sequence at one end of the junction differs from germline and may be a read error. The V gene is TRBV5-1, the J gene TRBJ1-4; D unresolved. CDR3 length: 14 residues. Germline CDR1 reads SGHRS; CDR2 reads YFSETQ. CDR3 nucleotide sequence: TGTGCCAGCAGCTTGGTAGCAACTAATGAAAAACTGTTTTTT. Translating it yields CASSLVATNEKLFF. Based on the CDR3 plus reference TRBV5-1 and TRBJ1-4, the full variable domain is KAGVTQTPRYLIKTRGQQVTLSCSPISGHRSVSWYQQTPGQGLQFLFEYFSETQRNKGNFPGRFSGRQFSNSRSEMNVSTLELGDSALYLCASSLVATNEKLFFGSGTQLSVL.

J is TRBJ2-5 and V is TRBV2; 12 bases fit TRBD2. Germline-derived CDR1 and CDR2 are SNHLY and FYNNEI. Unmatched junction bases numbered 5, after V lost 8 bases and J lost 1 base. This CDR3 contains 15 residues. CDR3 sequence (DNA): TGTGCCAGCGGCAGACTAGCGGGGGCCCAAGAGACCCAGTACTTC. Its translation: CASGRLAGAQETQYF. Together with reference TRBV2 and TRBJ2-5, the CDR3 gives the full variable domain: EPEVTQTPSHQVTQMGQEVILRCVPISNHLYFYWYRQILGQKVEFLVSFYNNEISEKSEIFDDQFSVERPDGSNFTLKIRSTKLEDSAMYFCASGRLAGAQETQYFGPGTRLLVL.